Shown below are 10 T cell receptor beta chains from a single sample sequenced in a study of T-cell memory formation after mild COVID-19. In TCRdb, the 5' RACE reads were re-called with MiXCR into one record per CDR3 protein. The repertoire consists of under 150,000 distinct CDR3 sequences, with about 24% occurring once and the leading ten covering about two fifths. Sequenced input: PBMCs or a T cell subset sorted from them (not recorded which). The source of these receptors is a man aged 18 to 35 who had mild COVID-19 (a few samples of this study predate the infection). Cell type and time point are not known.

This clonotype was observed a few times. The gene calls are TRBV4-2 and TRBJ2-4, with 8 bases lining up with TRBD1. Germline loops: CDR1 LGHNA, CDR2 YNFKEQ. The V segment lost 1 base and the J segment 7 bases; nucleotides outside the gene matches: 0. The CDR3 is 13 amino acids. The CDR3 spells CASSQGTGNIQYF. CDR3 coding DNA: TGTGCCAGCAGCCAAGGGACAGGGAACATTCAGTACTTC.

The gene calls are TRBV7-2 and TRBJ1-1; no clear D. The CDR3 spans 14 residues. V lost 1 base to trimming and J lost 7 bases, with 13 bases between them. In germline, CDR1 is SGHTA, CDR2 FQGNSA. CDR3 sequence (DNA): TGTGCCAGCAGCTTAGAGGCAGCAGATAATGAAGCTTTCTTT. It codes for CASSLEAADNEAFF.

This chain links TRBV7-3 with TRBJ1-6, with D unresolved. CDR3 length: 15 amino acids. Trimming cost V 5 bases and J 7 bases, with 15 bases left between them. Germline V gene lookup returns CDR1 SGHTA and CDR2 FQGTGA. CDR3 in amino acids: CASSRSGGGNSPLHF. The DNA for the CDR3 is TGTGCCAGCAGCCGGAGTGGAGGAGGCAATTCACCCCTCCACTTT.

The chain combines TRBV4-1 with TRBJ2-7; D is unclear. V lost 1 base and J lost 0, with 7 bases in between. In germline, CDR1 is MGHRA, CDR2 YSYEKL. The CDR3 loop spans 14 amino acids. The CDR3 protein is CASSQVDDSYEQYF. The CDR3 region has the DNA TGCGCCAGCAGCCAAGTAGATGACTCCTACGAGCAGTACTTC.

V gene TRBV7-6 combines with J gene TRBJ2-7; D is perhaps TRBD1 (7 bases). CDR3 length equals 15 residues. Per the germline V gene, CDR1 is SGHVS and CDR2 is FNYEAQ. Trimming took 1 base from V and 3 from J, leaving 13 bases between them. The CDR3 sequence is CASSLGQGGSYEQYV. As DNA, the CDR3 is TGTGCCAGCAGCTTAGGCCAGGGGGGAAGCTACGAGCAGTACGTC.

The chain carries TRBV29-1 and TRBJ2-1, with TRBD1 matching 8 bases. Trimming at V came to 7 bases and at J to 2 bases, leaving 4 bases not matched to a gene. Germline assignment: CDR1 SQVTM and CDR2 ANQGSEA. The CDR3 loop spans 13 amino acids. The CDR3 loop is CSARDRPYNEQFF. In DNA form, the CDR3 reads TGCAGCGCCCGGGACAGGCCCTACAATGAGCAGTTCTTC.

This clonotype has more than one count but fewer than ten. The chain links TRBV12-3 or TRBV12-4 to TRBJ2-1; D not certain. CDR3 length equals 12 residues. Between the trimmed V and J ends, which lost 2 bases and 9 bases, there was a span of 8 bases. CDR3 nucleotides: TGTGCCAGCAGTTTAAGAGGTGGTGAGCAGTTCTTC. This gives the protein CASSLRGGEQFF.

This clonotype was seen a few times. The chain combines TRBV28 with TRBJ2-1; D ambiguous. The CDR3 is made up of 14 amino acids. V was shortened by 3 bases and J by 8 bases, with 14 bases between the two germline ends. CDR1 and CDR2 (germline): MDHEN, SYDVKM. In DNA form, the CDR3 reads TGTGCCAGCAGTTTGGCCGAAAGGGTGTATGAGCAGTTCTTC. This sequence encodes CASSLAERVYEQFF.

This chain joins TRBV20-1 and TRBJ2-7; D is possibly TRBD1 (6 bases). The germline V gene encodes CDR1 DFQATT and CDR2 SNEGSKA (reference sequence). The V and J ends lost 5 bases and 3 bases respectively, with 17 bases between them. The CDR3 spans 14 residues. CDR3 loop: CSAHSTGISYEQYF. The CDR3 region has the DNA TGCAGTGCTCACTCCACAGGGATCAGCTACGAGCAGTACTTC.

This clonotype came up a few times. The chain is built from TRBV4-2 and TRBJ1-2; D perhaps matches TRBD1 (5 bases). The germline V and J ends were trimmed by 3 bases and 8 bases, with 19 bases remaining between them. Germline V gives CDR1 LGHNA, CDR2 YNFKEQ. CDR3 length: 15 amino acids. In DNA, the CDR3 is TGTGCCAGCAGCCATCCTCGCCGGGGGGTGGAGGGCTACACCTTC. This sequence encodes CASSHPRRGVEGYTF.